This TCR beta chain was identified during a study of T cells after yellow fever vaccination (dated by TCRdb to the late 2010s). Turning to the overall study: Libraries from fractions with low cell numbers were prepared with the SMART-Seq v4 Ultra Low Input RNA kit. Blood was drawn at multiple timepoints before and after primary and secondary immunization, with bulk PBMC replicates and cell subsets isolated. Two healthy male donors, one aged 18 to 30 and one aged 30 to 40 years, made up the cohort. Bulk TCR alpha and beta repertoires were sequenced longitudinally to track T-cell clones before and after primary and booster YFV17D yellow fever vaccination.

Here is what the overall study found, with its caveats: Because only a couple of donors were included in the study, the extent to which the findings can be generalized is limited. A small fraction of clonotypes showed up in both the CD4 and CD8 compartments, probably as a result of convergent recombination. Because abundant contaminating clonotypes from the bulk population could be contained in FACS-sorted repertoires, computational filtering was required. Compared with the primary T-cell response, the secondary T-cell response was weaker but faster, peaking on day 5 rather than day 15. Most clones expanded after primary vaccination (approximately 96% of CD4 and around nine tenths of CD8) were re-detected after the booster, suggesting that broad memory maintenance occurred.

This clonotype was seen only a few times. Its antigen remains undetermined. There are no base qualities to consult, and no much larger clone falls within one base. The germline V and J ends show losses of 6 bases and 3 bases respectively, and no gene match explains 8 bases of the junction. The CDR3 numbers 14 residues from cysteine through phenylalanine. Just the 42-base CDR3 DNA is kept, in frame starting at base 1. CDR1 and CDR2 are drawn from the germline V gene (reference sequence): DFQATT, SNEGSKA. In the paper's terms, the treatment or condition label means: live attenuated yellow fever vaccine strain. PBMCs were isolated from peripheral blood using a standard Ficoll-Paque protocol. Dynabeads CD4 and CD8 positive selection kits were used to isolate the CD4 and CD8 T-cell fractions. TriZol was used to extract RNA from bulk PBMCs, from CD4 and CD8 fractions, and from dextramer-positive and dextramer-negative fractions.

TCR cDNA was synthesized by 5'RACE template switching, through which a universal primer site and unique molecular identifiers were introduced. Priming of cDNA synthesis was performed from both the TCR alpha and TCR beta constant segments. Libraries were amplified in two PCR steps, with sample barcodes and sequencing adapters added in the second step. Sequencing of libraries was done on Illumina HiSeq 2500 (2x100 bp) or NovaSeq (2x150 bp). The authors' pipeline ran thus. MIGEC handled demultiplexing of reads and collapsing into UMI consensus sequences, while MiXCR performed V(D)J alignment. Vaccine-responding clonotypes were defined with edgeR using replicate PBMC samples, requiring FDR below 0.01 and a log2 fold change above 5 up to day 15. CD4 or CD8 identity was assigned to each bulk clonotype according to whether the clonotype was present at higher abundance in the sequenced CD4 repertoire or the sequenced CD8 repertoire. TCRdb trimmed the raw reads at Q25, called clones with MiXCR and kept productive beta chains. Every entry covers one CDR3 protein and lists the most common genes and DNA from its rows. The authors' filters were not applied to this entry. In this sample the table shows over 150,000 distinct CDR3 sequences, roughly 6.4% of which occur a single time. The ten largest account for about 2.8% of the sample.

The origin of this receptor is a man in his late teens or twenties who received the YFV17D yellow fever vaccine. The chain is made from TRBV20-1 and TRBJ2-1; 7 central bases correspond to TRBD1. This specimen consisted of CD4+ T cells sorted from PBMCs, obtained on the day of the first yellow fever vaccination. The CDR3 region has the sequence CSAHDRVGYNEQFF. The DNA sequence is given as TGCAGTGCCCATGACAGGGTCGGCTACAATGAGCAGTTCTTC.